Below are 14 T cell receptor beta chains sequenced from a single sample in a study of shared clonotypes between healthy human individuals. Assay used: immunoSEQ multiplex PCR; TCRdb lists only in-frame clones, some missing. The sample contains approximately 92,000 clones, approximately 70% of which appear only once. The sequenced sample consisted of memory CD8+ T cells sorted from blood. Documented subset: CD45RO+ cells pooled with CCR7-negative TemRA cells. The receptors come from a man aged 25 to 40 in good health.

The table lists this clone with a few counts. This chain uses TRBV5-4 with TRBJ2-7; 13 nucleotides line up with TRBD2. Germline V gene lookup returns CDR1 SGHNT and CDR2 YYREEE (reference sequence). The CDR3 has 17 amino acids. With V trimmed by 7 bases and J by 0 bases, 10 bases remained unmatched. The chain's CDR3 is CASGQVGLAGISYEQYF. The CDR3 bases are TGTGCCAGCGGTCAGGTGGGACTAGCGGGAATCTCCTACGAGCAGTACTTC.

This clone was observed at least ten times. V usage is TRBV28 and J usage is TRBJ2-7; 11 bases match TRBD1. The CDR3 totals 21 residues. V dropped 2 bases and J dropped 4; count of bases not matched to a gene: 22. Germline-derived CDR1 and CDR2 are MDHEN and SYDVKM. This CDR3 is CASSLDLVGTGTGGFEYEQYF. CDR3 in DNA: TGTGCCAGCAGTTTAGATCTGGTCGGCACCGGGACAGGGGGTTTTGAGTACGAGCAGTACTTC.

V usage is TRBV9 and J usage is TRBJ2-1; D perhaps matches TRBD1 (8 bases). The CDR3 sequence is 16 residues long. V dropped 0 bases and J dropped 6 bases, with 16 bases sitting between them. Germline assignment: CDR1 SGDLS and CDR2 YYNGEE. CDR3 DNA sequence: TGTGCCAGCAGCGTAGCTACACAGGGGGGGATCAATGAGCAGTTCTTC. This translates into CASSVATQGGINEQFF.

The CDR3 reads CSVEVTGELFF. The CDR3 DNA reads TGCAGCGTTGAAGTCACCGGGGAGCTGTTTTTT. This rearrangement joins TRBV29-1 to TRBJ2-2; D is uncertain. Deletions cut 1 base from V and 4 bases from J, with 1 base between. The CDR3 covers 11 residues. In germline, CDR1 is SQVTM, CDR2 ANQGSEA.

The chain is built from TRBV5-5 and TRBJ2-3; 9 nucleotides align to TRBD1. CDR1 and CDR2 (germline): SGHKS, YYEKEE (reference sequence). The CDR3 has 16 residues. J gave up 1 base and V 4 bases, and 7 bases lay outside the gene matches. CDR3 protein: CASSTLRTGGTDTQYF. In nucleotides, the CDR3 is TGTGCCAGCAGCACCCTCCGGACAGGGGGCACAGATACGCAGTATTTT. Together with reference TRBV5-5 and TRBJ2-3, the CDR3 gives the full variable domain: DAGVTQSPTHLIKTRGQQVTLRCSPISGHKSVSWYQQVLGQGPQFIFQYYEKEERGRGNFPDRFSARQFPNYSSELNVNALLLGDSALYLCASSTLRTGGTDTQYFGPGTRLTVL.

The genes are TRBV6-1 and TRBJ2-7, with a possible D match to TRBD2 (7 bases). With 7 bases removed from V and 7 bases from J, the gap between germline ends came to 11 bases. In germline, CDR1 is MNHNS, CDR2 SASEGT. The CDR3 is 11 residues long. The CDR3 here is CASTGGAEQYF. CDR3 DNA: TGTGCCAGCACGGGGGGCGCGGAGCAGTACTTC.

The chain carries TRBV2 and TRBJ2-7; the D is unclear. Deletions cut 7 bases from V and 6 bases from J, with 13 bases between. The length of the CDR3 is 12 residues. Germline CDR1 reads SNHLY; CDR2 reads FYNNEI. In DNA, the CDR3 is TGTGCCAGCACCCTAGGACCTGGCGAGCAGTACTTC. Translated: CASTLGPGEQYF.

As regards this clone: This sequence may be a read error, since a much larger clone differs from it by one base. The rearrangement uses TRBV7-9 and TRBJ2-3, with D hard to call. Between the trimmed V and J ends, which lost 5 bases and 2 bases, there was a span of 2 bases. Per the germline V gene, CDR1 is SEHNR and CDR2 is FQNEAQ (reference sequence). This CDR3 spans 11 amino acids. The CDR3 protein is CASSHTDTQYF. For the CDR3, the DNA is TGTGCCAGCAGCCACACAGATACGCAGTATTTT.

Remarks on this clone: A much larger clone sits a single nucleotide away, making a read error possible. Other DNA sequences within the sample encode an identical CDR3. V gene TRBV7-2 combines with J gene TRBJ1-5; possibly TRBD1 for D (5 bases). The CDR3 runs 15 residues. Trimming shortened V by 1 base and J by 0 bases, and 7 bases separated the two germline ends. Germline V gene lookup returns CDR1 SGHTA and CDR2 FQGNSA. The CDR3 DNA reads as TGTGCCAGCAGCTTAGAGGGGTATAGCAATCAGCCCCAGCATTTT. This encodes CASSLEGYSNQPQHF.

In its sample, this clone was seen a few times. The chain employs TRBV7-2 and TRBJ2-1; TRBD1 matches at 7 bases. V lost 5 bases, J lost 7 bases, and 14 bases stayed unmatched. CDR1 and CDR2 from the germline V gene are SGHTA and FQGNSA. There are 16 residues in the CDR3. The CDR3 reads CASSLGGLGRRNEQFF. DNA for the CDR3: TGTGCCAGCAGCCTAGGGGGCCTTGGCAGAAGGAATGAGCAGTTCTTC.

The rearrangement links TRBV4-2 to TRBJ1-1; unclear D gene. Between the trimmed V and J ends, which lost 5 bases and 0 bases, there was a span of 7 bases. CDR1 and CDR2 (germline): LGHNA, YNFKEQ. There are 13 residues in the CDR3. The CDR3 DNA sequence: TGTGCCAGCAGCTTCTCAGTGAACACTGAAGCTTTCTTT. Protein: CASSFSVNTEAFF.

The J gene is TRBJ2-5, the V gene TRBV25-1, with D tentatively TRBD1 (5 bases). This CDR3 is built from 15 residues. Germline values: CDR1 MGHDK, CDR2 SYGVNS. V dropped 4 bases and J dropped 3 bases, with 15 bases sitting between them. CDR3 DNA sequence: TGTGCCAGCAGTGTGGGGCTTGGGGCCGAAGAGACCCAGTACTTC. This sequence encodes CASSVGLGAEETQYF.

The chain carries TRBV14 and TRBJ1-1, with unresolved D. V was cut by 0 bases and J by 1 base, with 9 bases left in between. This CDR3 spans 15 amino acids. Looked up from germline, CDR1 is SGHDN and CDR2 is FVKESK. The CDR3: CASSQEGSGNTEAFF. The DNA for the CDR3 is TGTGCCAGCAGCCAAGAAGGATCGGGGAACACTGAAGCTTTCTTT.

This sequence joins TRBV7-2 and TRBJ1-3; D gene unclear. The germline CDR1 and CDR2 sequences are SGHTA and FQGNSA. CDR3 length equals 14 residues. V shed 2 bases and J shed 8 bases, with 13 bases lying between them. DNA of the CDR3: TGTGCCAGCAGCTTAAGGCTTATGGCGGACACCATATATTTT. Translated, it gives CASSLRLMADTIYF.